A single sample is the source of the 32 T cell receptor beta chains below, sequenced in a study of blood T cell repertoires in COVID-19. Assay used: immunoSEQ multiplex PCR; TCRdb lists only in-frame clones, some missing. Of roughly 280,000 clones listed, 70% to 90% are singletons. Sequenced material: peripheral blood. The receptor set was obtained from a woman aged 70 to 79 with acute or convalescent COVID-19.

This chain uses TRBV3-1 (or the pseudogene TRBV3-2) with TRBJ1-1, with TRBD1 as a possible D gene (6 bases). Germline assignment: CDR1 LGHDT and CDR2 YNNKEL (reference sequence). The V gene lost 1 base and the J gene lost 11 bases, with 14 bases spanning the gap. The CDR3 spans 13 residues. CDR3 sequence reads: CASSQGVSGEAFF. For the CDR3, the DNA is TGTGCCAGCAGCCAAGGCGTTTCAGGGGAGGCTTTCTTT.

The rearrangement links TRBV19 to TRBJ2-2; D is perhaps TRBD1 (6 bases). From germline, CDR1 is LNHDA and CDR2 SQIVND (reference sequence). Trimming pared 11 bases from V and 5 bases from J, leaving 18 bases between. The CDR3 spans 14 residues. CDR3 nucleotides: TGTGCCTCCGAAAGTGGGGGCCGGACCGGGGAGCTGTTTTTT. The encoded protein is CASESGGRTGELFF.

V is TRBV6-1 and J is TRBJ1-5; no definite D call. Trimming shortened V by 3 bases and J by 7 bases, and 7 bases separated the two germline ends. The germline V gene encodes CDR1 MNHNS and CDR2 SASEGT. This CDR3 contains 12 residues. The CDR3 nucleotides read TGTGCCAGCAGTGATTCTAGGCAGCCCCAGCATTTT. This codes for CASSDSRQPQHF.

The rearrangement links TRBV7-2 to TRBJ2-3; 11 bases fit TRBD2. This CDR3 contains 15 residues. V was pared by 2 bases and J by 3 bases, with 1 base of the junction left unmatched. Per the germline V gene, CDR1 is SGHTA and CDR2 is FQGNSA. DNA for the CDR3: TGTGCCAGCAGCTTAACTAGCGGGGGTACAGATACGCAGTATTTT. This gives the protein CASSLTSGGTDTQYF.

V is TRBV7-8 and J is TRBJ2-2; D is possibly TRBD1 (6 bases). The V and J ends lost 5 bases and 4 bases respectively, with 14 bases between them. The CDR3 runs to 15 residues. Germline V lookup: CDR1 SGHVS, CDR2 FQNEAQ. The CDR3 spells CASSALTGRTGELFF. The CDR3 coding sequence is TGTGCCAGCAGCGCCTTGACAGGACGCACCGGGGAGCTGTTTTTT.

The chain links TRBV19 to TRBJ1-3; the D is unclear. CDR3 length: 16 residues. Between the trimmed V and J ends, which lost 4 bases and 0 bases, there was a span of 13 bases. Germline V gene sequence: CDR1 LNHDA, CDR2 SQIVND (reference sequence). Here the CDR3 reads CASSRSMTLSGNTIYF. DNA for the CDR3: TGTGCCAGTAGTAGATCCATGACTCTCTCTGGAAACACCATATATTTT.

The genes are TRBV7-8 and TRBJ1-2; the match to TRBD1 covers 7 bases. Germline V gives CDR1 SGHVS, CDR2 FQNEAQ. This CDR3 region has 14 residues. Losses at the gene ends were 5 bases for V and 5 bases for J; bases not matched to a gene: 8. The DNA for the CDR3 is TGTGCCAGCAGCCCACAGCTACAGGGGTATGGCTACACCTTC. This sequence encodes CASSPQLQGYGYTF.

The chain employs TRBV7-9 and TRBJ1-5, with D uncertain. The germline gives CDR1 SEHNR, CDR2 FQNEAQ (reference sequence). The CDR3 spans 13 residues. The V gene lost 3 bases and the J gene lost 4 bases, with 7 bases spanning the gap. Here the CDR3 reads CASSFQVNQPQHF. In DNA form, the CDR3 reads TGTGCCAGCAGCTTTCAGGTTAATCAGCCCCAGCATTTT.

This chain joins TRBV19 and TRBJ1-2; D ambiguous. The CDR3 runs 13 residues. Between the trimmed V and J ends, which lost 6 bases and 1 base, there was a span of 9 bases. The germline gives CDR1 LNHDA, CDR2 SQIVND (reference sequence). The CDR3 DNA follows: TGTGCCAGTAGCACGGAGATTAACTATGGCTACACCTTC. Protein product: CASSTEINYGYTF.

J is TRBJ1-2 and V is TRBV3-1 (or the pseudogene TRBV3-2); possibly TRBD1 for D (5 bases). Trimming stripped 2 bases from V and 6 bases from J, with 10 bases between. Germline assignment: CDR1 LGHDT and CDR2 YNNKEL (reference sequence). There are 13 residues in the CDR3. CDR3 loop: CASSQRGDDGYTF. CDR3 bases: TGTGCCAGCAGCCAACGCGGGGACGATGGCTACACCTTC.

This clone has a handful of counts. The CDR3 sequence is CASSRDGVRGQPQHF. CDR3 in DNA: TGTGCCAGCAGTAGGGATGGAGTTCGGGGGCAGCCCCAGCATTTT. V usage is TRBV27 and J usage is TRBJ1-5; a possible D gene is TRBD1 (5 bases). Per germline, CDR1 MNHEY and CDR2 SMNVEV (reference sequence). V was shortened by 5 bases and J by 7 bases, with 18 bases between the two germline ends. CDR3 length: 15 amino acids.

The chain uses TRBV19 and TRBJ2-3, with TRBD2 matching over 14 bases. Germline CDR1 and CDR2: LNHDA and SQIVND (reference sequence). CDR3 length equals 19 residues. V lost 3 bases to trimming and J lost 0 bases; unmatched junction nucleotides: 8. The CDR3 DNA reads as TGTGCCAGTAGTATGGGCCTTCGACTAGCGGGGGGGAGCACAGATACGCAGTATTTT. Encoded protein: CASSMGLRLAGGSTDTQYF.

This clone was counted between two and nine times. CDR3 protein: CATRDRGSNTEAFF. The CDR3 DNA reads TGTGCCACCCGGGACAGGGGCTCGAACACTGAAGCTTTCTTT. The genes are TRBV19 and TRBJ1-1; 10 bases fit TRBD1. CDR3 length: 14 amino acids. Losses at the gene ends were 10 bases for V and 1 base for J; bases not matched to a gene: 6. Germline CDR1 and CDR2: LNHDA and SQIVND (reference sequence).

V is TRBV11-2 and J is TRBJ2-2; the D is unclear. CDR3 length: 15 amino acids. Germline V gene lookup returns CDR1 SGHAT and CDR2 FQNNGV. V lost 4 bases and J 1 base, leaving 10 bases between the germline ends. CDR3 nucleotide sequence: TGTGCCAGCAGCTCCTATACGGTGAACACCGGGGAGCTGTTTTTT. Its protein product is CASSSYTVNTGELFF.

The V call is TRBV30, the J call TRBJ2-1, with TRBD2 matching 11 bases. This CDR3 is 13 amino acids long. Germline loops: CDR1 GTSNPN, CDR2 SVGIG (reference sequence). V dropped 5 bases and J dropped 3; count of bases not matched to a gene: 0. Here the CDR3 reads CAWGTSGYNEQFF. CDR3 sequence (DNA): TGTGCCTGGGGGACTAGCGGCTACAATGAGCAGTTCTTC.

This clone was counted a single time. This chain joins TRBV19 and TRBJ1-2; no clear D gene. Germline V gene sequence: CDR1 LNHDA, CDR2 SQIVND (reference sequence). The ends were cut back, 3 bases at V and 0 bases at J, with 11 bases in the middle. CDR3 length: 15 amino acids. DNA for the CDR3: TGTGCCAGTAGTATTATGAGAGATGCTAACTATGGCTACACCTTC. This gives the protein CASSIMRDANYGYTF.

V and J are TRBV10-3 and TRBJ2-3; a weak D match, TRBD2 (5 bases). Germline V gene sequence: CDR1 ENHRY, CDR2 SYGVKD. The ends were cut back, 7 bases at V and 3 bases at J, with 11 bases in the middle. The CDR3 sequence is 13 residues long. CDR3 amino acids: CAINPGNTDTQYF. The CDR3 DNA reads TGTGCCATCAACCCGGGGAATACAGATACGCAGTATTTT.

V is TRBV6-1 and J is TRBJ2-3; 8 bases line up with TRBD1. The CDR3 runs 16 residues. Per the germline V gene, CDR1 is MNHNS and CDR2 is SASEGT. The V and J ends lost 1 base and 3 bases, in that order; junction bases with no gene match: 6. The CDR3 loop is CASSEGGQGVTDTQYF. CDR3 DNA sequence: TGTGCCAGCAGTGAAGGCGGACAGGGAGTTACAGATACGCAGTATTTT.

J is TRBJ1-3 and V is TRBV6-5; D uncertain. CDR1 and CDR2 from the germline V gene are MNHEY and SVGAGI. V gave up 3 bases and J gave up 2 bases, with 8 bases separating them. The length of the CDR3 is 14 residues. CDR3 bases: TGTGCCAGCAGTTATCCAGAAACTGGAAACACCATATATTTT. Encoded protein: CASSYPETGNTIYF.

The chain is built from TRBV2 and TRBJ2-5; D is perhaps TRBD1 (6 bases). V was clipped by 6 bases and J by 2 bases, with 13 bases between them. Germline V gene data show CDR1 as SNHLY and CDR2 as FYNNEI. This CDR3 has 14 amino acids. The CDR3 is CASRTRGKQETQYF. The DNA of the CDR3 is TGTGCCAGCAGGACCAGGGGAAAGCAAGAGACCCAGTACTTC. Full variable domain (outside the CDR3, taken from reference TRBV2 and TRBJ2-5): EPEVTQTPSHQVTQMGQEVILRCVPISNHLYFYWYRQILGQKVEFLVSFYNNEISEKSEIFDDQFSVERPDGSNFTLKIRSTKLEDSAMYFCASRTRGKQETQYFGPGTRLLVL.

The gene calls are TRBV19 and TRBJ1-2; no definite D call. CDR3 size: 12 residues. The V end was cut by 9 bases, the J end by 6 bases, with 14 bases between. CDR1 is LNHDA and CDR2 is SQIVND in the germline V gene (reference sequence). CDR3 sequence: CASSEGFDGYTF. CDR3 sequence (DNA): TGTGCCAGCTCCGAGGGCTTCGATGGCTACACCTTC.

This clone has a single count. This sample includes further DNA sequences coding for the same CDR3. The chain carries TRBV7-9 and TRBJ1-4, with 8 bases aligning to TRBD1. The length of the CDR3 is 14 residues. Germline assignment: CDR1 SEHNR and CDR2 FQNEAQ (reference sequence). Germline trimming cut 6 bases from V and 8 bases from J; bases unmatched to any gene: 8. The CDR3 DNA sequence: TGTGCCAGCAGTCACGGACAGGGTAACGAAAAACTGTTTTTT. It translates to CASSHGQGNEKLFF.

This rearrangement joins TRBV5-1 to TRBJ1-1, with a weak D call TRBD1 (5 bases). The germline V and J ends were trimmed by 7 bases and 0 bases, with 16 bases remaining between them. The CDR3 is 15 amino acids. The germline V gene encodes CDR1 SGHRS and CDR2 YFSETQ. This chain's CDR3 is CASQAGRQVNTEAFF. As DNA, the CDR3 is TGCGCCAGCCAGGCGGGGCGGCAGGTGAACACTGAAGCTTTCTTT. The whole variable domain, remainder taken from reference TRBV5-1 and TRBJ1-1, is KAGVTQTPRYLIKTRGQQVTLSCSPISGHRSVSWYQQTPGQGLQFLFEYFSETQRNKGNFPGRFSGRQFSNSRSEMNVSTLELGDSALYLCASQAGRQVNTEAFFGQGTRLTVV.

This chain links TRBV14 with TRBJ1-6, with D unclear. V dropped 1 base and J dropped 4 bases, with 5 bases sitting between them. CDR3 length: 14 residues. The V gene's germline CDR1 is SGHDN and CDR2 FVKESK. The CDR3, as DNA: TGTGCCAGCAGCCAAGCGTCTTATAATTCACCCCTCCACTTT. Amino acid sequence: CASSQASYNSPLHF.

J is TRBJ2-1 and V is TRBV5-5, with D possibly being TRBD1 (5 bases). The length of the CDR3 is 15 residues. V was cut by 2 bases and J by 9 bases, with 18 bases left in between. Germline-derived CDR1 and CDR2 are SGHKS and YYEKEE (reference sequence). CDR3 sequence reads: CASSFDPPQGTEQFF. CDR3 bases: TGTGCCAGCAGCTTCGACCCTCCCCAGGGTACTGAGCAGTTCTTC. The full variable domain, in which reference TRBV5-5 and TRBJ2-1 provide the parts outside the CDR3, is DAGVTQSPTHLIKTRGQQVTLRCSPISGHKSVSWYQQVLGQGPQFIFQYYEKEERGRGNFPDRFSARQFPNYSSELNVNALLLGDSALYLCASSFDPPQGTEQFFGPGTRLTVL.

The rearrangement links TRBV9 to TRBJ2-1; possibly TRBD1 for D (5 bases). CDR3 length: 12 residues. Between the trimmed V and J ends, which lost 4 bases and 9 bases, there was a span of 11 bases. The germline CDR1 and CDR2 sequences are SGDLS and YYNGEE. The CDR3 sequence: CASSQTESEQFF. CDR3 bases: TGTGCCAGCAGCCAGACAGAATCTGAGCAGTTCTTC.

The chain recombines TRBV5-4 with TRBJ1-1; a weak D match, TRBD1 (5 bases). CDR1 is SGHNT and CDR2 is YYREEE in the germline V gene (reference sequence). V was clipped by 2 bases and J by 1 base, with 6 bases between them. This CDR3 spans 13 amino acids. The CDR3 sequence is CASSFDRNTEAFF. CDR3 nucleotides: TGTGCCAGCAGCTTTGACAGGAACACTGAAGCTTTCTTT. Full variable domain (outside the CDR3, taken from reference TRBV5-4 and TRBJ1-1): ETGVTQSPTHLIKTRGQQVTLRCSSQSGHNTVSWYQQALGQGPQFIFQYYREEENGRGNFPPRFSGLQFPNYSSELNVNALELDDSALYLCASSFDRNTEAFFGQGTRLTVV.

This clone was observed a few times. J is TRBJ2-2 and V is TRBV4-1; D unresolved. Germline V gene lookup returns CDR1 MGHRA and CDR2 YSYEKL. The CDR3 is 14 amino acids. The V gene lost 1 base and the J gene lost 1 base, with 4 bases spanning the gap. As DNA, the CDR3 is TGCGCCAGCAGCCAAGGCAGGAACACCGGGGAGCTGTTTTTT. This translates into CASSQGRNTGELFF.

The chain is built from TRBV27 and TRBJ1-2; 7 bases are shared with TRBD1. Germline loops: CDR1 MNHEY, CDR2 SMNVEV (reference sequence). This CDR3 comprises 13 residues. The V and J ends lost 5 bases and 5 bases, in that order; junction bases with no gene match: 5. The CDR3 nucleotides are TGTGCCAGCAGTGTCGGGACAGATTATGGCTACACCTTC. Protein product: CASSVGTDYGYTF.

This clone appeared a single time. V and J are TRBV6-5 and TRBJ1-2, with TRBD1 as a possible D gene (6 bases). Trimming pared 6 bases from V and 4 bases from J, leaving 12 bases between. The CDR3 length is 13 residues. Germline CDR1 reads MNHEY; CDR2 reads SVGAGI. In nucleotides, the CDR3 is TGTGCCAGCAGCTCCGGACAGTCCTATGGCTACACCTTC. Protein product: CASSSGQSYGYTF.

This chain connects TRBV3-1 (or the pseudogene TRBV3-2) to TRBJ1-2, with TRBD1 matching 7 bases. CDR1 LGHDT and CDR2 YNNKEL come from the germline V gene (reference sequence). With V trimmed by 1 base and J by 4 bases, 9 bases remained unmatched. This CDR3 region has 16 residues. This CDR3 is CASSQAITGVPYGYTF. The CDR3 nucleotides are TGTGCCAGCAGCCAAGCGATAACAGGGGTTCCCTATGGCTACACCTTC.

This rearrangement joins TRBV25-1 to TRBJ1-1; 7 bases agree with TRBD1. Trimming took 7 bases from V and 0 from J; bases not matched to a gene: 2. The CDR3 runs 13 residues. Per the germline V gene, CDR1 is MGHDK and CDR2 is SYGVNS. CDR3 in amino acids: CASTGTVNTEAFF. In nucleotides, the CDR3 is TGTGCCAGCACCGGGACAGTGAACACTGAAGCTTTCTTT.